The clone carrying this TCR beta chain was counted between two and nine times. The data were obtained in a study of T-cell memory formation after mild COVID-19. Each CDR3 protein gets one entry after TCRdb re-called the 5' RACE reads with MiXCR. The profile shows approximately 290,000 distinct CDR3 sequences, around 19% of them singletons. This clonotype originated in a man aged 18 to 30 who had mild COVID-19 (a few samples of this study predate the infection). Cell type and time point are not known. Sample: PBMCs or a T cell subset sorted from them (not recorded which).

The CDR3: CASSLRTGSGYTF. The CDR3 bases are TGTGCCAGCAGCCTACGGACAGGGAGCGGCTACACCTTC. J is TRBJ1-2 and V is TRBV7-2; 8 bases fit TRBD1. This CDR3 has 13 residues. Trimming removed 5 bases from V and 8 bases from J; junction bases left unmatched: 7. Germline CDR1 reads SGHTA; CDR2 reads FQGNSA. Variable domain in full (rest from reference TRBV7-2 and TRBJ1-2): GAGVSQSPSNKVTEKGKDVELRCDPISGHTALYWYRQSLGQGLEFLIYFQGNSAPDKSGLPSDRFSAERTGGSVSTLTIQRTQQEDSAVYLCASSLRTGSGYTFGSGTRLTVV.